This is a list of T cell receptor beta chains from one sample in a study of metastatic and nonmetastatic thyroid tumors. Via MiXCR, TCRdb re-called the PCR reads. Counted here are some 10,000 clones, approximately 24% occurring once; the ten biggest clones make up approximately 9.8%. Sample: tumor tissue. Receptors originate from a female donor with papillary thyroid cancer or a benign thyroid nodule (not recorded which). Some clones in this sample may be carry-over from other donors' samples. Each CDR3 is given with its conserved first and last residue. Fields, in order: J gene, clone size, CDR3 length, D gene, V gene, CDR3 DNA, CDR3 protein. A D gene is named only where the DNA matches it firmly. Some rows mark clone size as missing; the rest say once, few, many or name a class of expanded clone.

j_gene: TRBJ2-7
abundance: .
len: 14
d_gene: .
v_gene: TRBV6-2/TRBV6-3
CDR3nt: TGTGCCAGCAGTTATAGGAGTATCTCCTACGAGCAGTACTTC
CDR3aa: CASSYRSISYEQYF

j_gene: TRBJ2-7
abundance: .
len: 12
d_gene: .
v_gene: TRBV9
CDR3nt: TGTGCCAGCAGCGTACAGGGTTACGAGCAGTACTTC
CDR3aa: CASSVQGYEQYF

j_gene: TRBJ1-2
abundance: .
len: 13
d_gene: .
v_gene: TRBV30
CDR3nt: TGTGCCTGGAGTCTGGGAAACTCCGACGGCTACACCTTC
CDR3aa: CAWSLGNSDGYTF

j_gene: TRBJ2-1
abundance: .
len: 15
d_gene: TRBD2
v_gene: TRBV6-5
CDR3nt: TGTGCCAGCAGTTCAGGGACTAGCGGGAGAAATGAGCAGTTCTTC
CDR3aa: CASSSGTSGRNEQFF

j_gene: TRBJ2-2
abundance: .
len: 14
d_gene: .
v_gene: TRBV6-5
CDR3nt: TGTGCCAGCAGTTACGGTTTAATGGCCGGGGAGCTGTTTTTT
CDR3aa: CASSYGLMAGELFF

j_gene: TRBJ2-1
abundance: medium-sized
len: 12
d_gene: .
v_gene: TRBV10-1
CDR3nt: TGCGCCAGCAGTGGGGACGATTGGAAGCAGTTCTTC
CDR3aa: CASSGDDWKQFF

j_gene: TRBJ1-5
abundance: .
len: 14
d_gene: .
v_gene: TRBV19
CDR3nt: TGTGCCAGTCGGACAGCTTATAGCAATCAGCCCCAGCATTTT
CDR3aa: CASRTAYSNQPQHF

j_gene: TRBJ2-3
abundance: .
len: 14
d_gene: TRBD2
v_gene: TRBV7-9
CDR3nt: TGTGCCAGCAGCCTTAGCGGGACGGTAGATACGCAGTATTTT
CDR3aa: CASSLSGTVDTQYF

j_gene: TRBJ2-7
abundance: .
len: 13
d_gene: .
v_gene: TRBV11-3
CDR3nt: TGTGCCAGCAGCTTTTCCTTGGGCTACGAGCAGTACTTC
CDR3aa: CASSFSLGYEQYF

j_gene: TRBJ2-5
abundance: .
len: 14
d_gene: .
v_gene: TRBV24-1
CDR3nt: TGTGCCACCAGTGAGACAGGGGAGGGAGAGACCCAGTACTTC
CDR3aa: CATSETGEGETQYF

j_gene: TRBJ2-1
abundance: .
len: 16
d_gene: .
v_gene: TRBV15
CDR3nt: TGTGCCACCAGCACTGACAGGGCGGGGTCCTACAATGAGCAGTTCTTC
CDR3aa: CATSTDRAGSYNEQFF

j_gene: TRBJ1-1
abundance: few
len: 13
d_gene: TRBD1
v_gene: TRBV6-1
CDR3nt: TGTGCCAGCAGCCAGGGGGACCGCACTGAAGCTTTCTTT
CDR3aa: CASSQGDRTEAFF

j_gene: TRBJ2-1
abundance: .
len: 17
d_gene: TRBD2
v_gene: TRBV11-2
CDR3nt: TGTGCCAGCAGCGTCGCTAGCGGGAGGGCCAGAACAAATGAGCAGTTCTTC
CDR3aa: CASSVASGRARTNEQFF

j_gene: TRBJ2-2
abundance: .
len: 16
d_gene: TRBD1
v_gene: TRBV6-5
CDR3nt: TGTGCCAGCAGTTACAATGGACAGGGGCCTCGCGGGGAGCTGTTTTTT
CDR3aa: CASSYNGQGPRGELFF

j_gene: TRBJ1-5
abundance: .
len: 13
d_gene: .
v_gene: TRBV28
CDR3nt: TGTGCCAGCACGAGCAGGCCTAATCAGCCCCAGCATTTT
CDR3aa: CASTSRPNQPQHF

j_gene: TRBJ1-1
abundance: many
len: 14
d_gene: TRBD1
v_gene: TRBV4-1
CDR3nt: TGCGCCAGCAGCATATCACAGGGGTGGACTGAAGCTTTCTTT
CDR3aa: CASSISQGWTEAFF

j_gene: TRBJ1-1
abundance: many
len: 15
d_gene: .
v_gene: TRBV3-1
CDR3nt: TGTGCCAGCACCAACCGGAGAGGGACACACACTGAAGCTTTCTTT
CDR3aa: CASTNRRGTHTEAFF

j_gene: TRBJ2-1
abundance: .
len: 13
d_gene: .
v_gene: TRBV13
CDR3nt: TGTGCCAGCAGCACCTGGGGGACCAGGGGTGAGTTCTTC
CDR3aa: CASSTWGTRGEFF

j_gene: TRBJ1-2
abundance: .
len: 14
d_gene: .
v_gene: TRBV6-2/TRBV6-3
CDR3nt: TGTGCCAGCAGTTATTCGCTAGGTAACTATGGCTACACCTTC
CDR3aa: CASSYSLGNYGYTF

j_gene: TRBJ1-2
abundance: few
len: 14
d_gene: .
v_gene: TRBV28
CDR3nt: TGTGCCAGCAGTATACTACCGGGAACCAAAGGCTACACCTTC
CDR3aa: CASSILPGTKGYTF

j_gene: TRBJ2-7
abundance: medium-sized
len: 15
d_gene: .
v_gene: TRBV19
CDR3nt: TGTGCCAGTAGTATAGACCTCACCACGGCCTACGAGCAGTACTTC
CDR3aa: CASSIDLTTAYEQYF

j_gene: TRBJ2-2
abundance: .
len: 15
d_gene: .
v_gene: TRBV5-1
CDR3nt: TGCGCCAGCAGCTTGACCGGGGGGAACACCGGGGAGCTGTTTTTT
CDR3aa: CASSLTGGNTGELFF

j_gene: TRBJ1-1
abundance: .
len: 14
d_gene: .
v_gene: TRBV10-1
CDR3nt: TGCGCCAGCAGTGAAGGCACGATGAACACTGAAGCTTTCTTT
CDR3aa: CASSEGTMNTEAFF

j_gene: TRBJ1-1
abundance: medium-sized
len: 13
d_gene: .
v_gene: TRBV12-3/TRBV12-4
CDR3nt: TGTGCCAGCAGTCGGACGGTGAACACTGAAGCTTTCTTT
CDR3aa: CASSRTVNTEAFF

j_gene: TRBJ1-1
abundance: medium-sized
len: 16
d_gene: .
v_gene: TRBV12-3/TRBV12-4
CDR3nt: TGTGCCAGCAGGGGAGGTATTTGGACCCTGAACACTGAAGCTTTCTTT
CDR3aa: CASRGGIWTLNTEAFF

j_gene: TRBJ1-1
abundance: .
len: 15
d_gene: .
v_gene: TRBV19
CDR3nt: TGTGCCAGTAGTATGGGGGTGGGGGCCGGCACTGAAGCTTTCTTT
CDR3aa: CASSMGVGAGTEAFF

j_gene: TRBJ2-5
abundance: many
len: 14
d_gene: TRBD1
v_gene: TRBV29-1
CDR3nt: TGCAGCGTTGATGGGACAGGGTCAGGAGAGACCCAGTACTTC
CDR3aa: CSVDGTGSGETQYF